Each of the 11 T cell receptor beta chains below was sequenced from the same sample in a study of cytomegalovirus exposure and HLA in healthy donors. Assay used: immunoSEQ multiplex PCR; TCRdb lists only in-frame clones, some missing. Of tens of thousands of clones listed, 88% were seen once; the top ten hold over 6.5%. The sample was PBMCs. The receptors here all came from a woman aged 25 to 39 in good health and CMV-seronegative.

This sequence joins TRBV7-2 and TRBJ2-7; TRBD2 matches 7 bases. Germline trimming cut 4 bases from V and 1 base from J; bases unmatched to any gene: 7. This CDR3 has 15 residues. From germline, CDR1 is SGHTA and CDR2 FQGNSA. The CDR3 sequence is CASSSAPGGSYEQYF. CDR3 nucleotides: TGTGCCAGCAGCTCGGCCCCCGGGGGGTCCTACGAGCAGTACTTC.

The gene calls are TRBV28 and TRBJ2-1; D is possibly TRBD2 (6 bases). The CDR3 has 12 amino acids. V was pared by 2 bases and J by 12 bases, with 11 bases between. From germline, CDR1 is MDHEN and CDR2 SYDVKM. The CDR3 spells CASSLAAEGQFF. Here the CDR3 DNA reads TGTGCCAGCAGTTTAGCGGCGGAGGGGCAGTTCTTC. Looking up the rest from reference TRBV28 and TRBJ2-1 gives the full variable domain: DVKVTQSSRYLVKRTGEKVFLECVQDMDHENMFWYRQDPGLGLRLIYFSYDVKMKEKGDIPEGYSVSREKKERFSLILESASTNQTSMYLCASSLAAEGQFFGPGTRLTVL.

The chain couples TRBV27 to TRBJ2-1; TRBD1 aligns across 7 bases. After removal of 1 base from V and 4 bases from J, the junction contained 7 bases not matched to a gene. Germline assignment: CDR1 MNHEY and CDR2 SMNVEV (reference sequence). CDR3 size: 16 residues. The CDR3 reads CASSLLATGTYNEQFF. In nucleotides, the CDR3 is TGTGCCAGCAGTTTATTAGCGACAGGGACATACAATGAGCAGTTCTTC.

The V call is TRBV27, the J call TRBJ2-7, with 9 positions matching TRBD1. V shed 6 bases and J 5 bases; nucleotides not matched to a gene: 11. Germline V gene sequence: CDR1 MNHEY, CDR2 SMNVEV (reference sequence). The CDR3 contains 15 residues. The CDR3 DNA follows: TGTGCCAGCAGGCAACTCACGGGACAGGGCCACGAGCAGTACTTC. Protein: CASRQLTGQGHEQYF.

The gene calls are TRBV28 and TRBJ1-1; maybe TRBD1 (6 bases). The CDR3 consists of 13 residues. From germline, CDR1 is MDHEN and CDR2 SYDVKM. V was shortened by 6 bases and J by 1 base, with 9 bases between the two germline ends. The CDR3 bases are TGTGCCAGCAGGTTGGGACAGAACACTGAAGCTTTCTTT. It yields the protein CASRLGQNTEAFF.

The chain couples TRBV30 to TRBJ1-2, with D perhaps TRBD1 (5 bases). Germline lookup yields CDR1 GTSNPN and CDR2 SVGIG (reference sequence). The V end lost 4 bases, the J end lost 7 bases, and 19 bases lay between the germline ends. The CDR3 has 14 amino acids. Here the CDR3 DNA reads TGTGCCTGGAACGGTGTGGCAGGAAGGGGTGGCTACACCTTC. This gives the protein CAWNGVAGRGGYTF.

The chain combines TRBV7-8 with TRBJ1-2, with 9 bases identical to TRBD1. The CDR3 is made up of 15 amino acids. Per germline, CDR1 SGHVS and CDR2 FQNEAQ. Losses at the gene ends were 2 bases for V and 4 bases for J; bases not matched to a gene: 5. CDR3 nucleotides: TGTGCCAGCAGCTTAAAGGACAGGGGATCCTATGGCTACACCTTC. Amino acids: CASSLKDRGSYGYTF.

The J gene is TRBJ1-1, the V gene TRBV15, with TRBD1 as a possible D gene (6 bases). The CDR3 runs 15 residues. Germline V CDR1 and CDR2: LNHNV, YYDKDF (reference sequence). Trimming removed 3 bases at V and 2 bases at J, with 13 bases between. In nucleotides, the CDR3 is TGTGCCACCAGCAGCGGACAGACGGGAAACACTGAAGCTTTCTTT. Protein: CATSSGQTGNTEAFF.

This clone was seen once. With a much larger clone just one base away, this may be a read error. The V call is TRBV9, the J call TRBJ2-1, with D possibly TRBD1 on 5 matching bases. CDR3 length equals 14 residues. The V gene lost 7 bases and the J gene lost 0 bases, with 11 bases spanning the gap. Germline CDR1 reads SGDLS; CDR2 reads YYNGEE. The CDR3 coding sequence is TGTGCCAGCGGGGTGGGGCCCTCCTACAATGAGCAGTTCTTC. Translating it yields CASGVGPSYNEQFF.

CDR3 residues: CASKRDSTDTQYF. For the CDR3, the DNA is TGTGCCAGCAAGCGAGACTCCACAGATACGCAGTATTTT. The J gene is TRBJ2-3, the V gene TRBV6-5; D gene unclear. The CDR3 has 13 amino acids. The germline V gene encodes CDR1 MNHEY and CDR2 SVGAGI. The V end was cut by 7 bases, the J end by 2 bases, with 10 bases between.

There are a few counts of this clone. The gene calls are TRBV6-1 and TRBJ2-7; D gene uncertain. The CDR3 has 10 amino acids. From germline, CDR1 is MNHNS and CDR2 SASEGT. V was cut by 6 bases and J by 3 bases, with 3 bases left in between. The CDR3 region is CASSLYEQYF. The CDR3 region has the DNA TGTGCCAGCAGCCTCTACGAGCAGTACTTC.